This TCR beta chain came from a study of blood T cell repertoires in COVID-19. Study-wide context: Italy, Spain and the United States were the sources of the convalescent and acute COVID-19 samples. The analysed material was cDNA or gDNA that came from T cells, B-cell-depleted T cells, or PBMCs.

V was cut by 5 bases and J by 6 bases, with 16 bases left in between. Germline CDR1 reads SGHTA; CDR2 reads FQGTGA. The length of the CDR3 is 14 residues. Original data processing: Estimated nucleated cell counts came from reference gene primer amplification. TCRdb's table, derived via immunoSEQ multiplex PCR, lists solely in-frame clones and lacks some. V and J calls and clone size are copied from that table; D and trimming were computed from the DNA. The sample contains some 120,000 clones, 87% of which appear only once. This sequence originates from a woman between 50 and 59 years old with acute or convalescent COVID-19. The specimen sequenced was peripheral blood. The chain couples TRBV7-3 to TRBJ1-1; D is unclear. Here the CDR3 reads CASSPLAGRAEAFF. CDR3 bases: TGTGCCAGCAGCCCCCTGGCGGGAAGGGCTGAAGCTTTCTTT.